The source of this TCR beta chain is a study of T cell responses to AZD1222 COVID-19 vaccine. Study-wide results and caveats: White British ancestry dominated among donors, who included more females, and clonal diversity was possibly underestimated. Only a handful of AZD1222 recipients were seropositive at baseline.

This CDR3 contains 13 residues. Sequenced by immunoSEQ multiplex PCR; TCRdb stores in-frame clones only, minus some. The profile covers about 97,000 clones, with approximately 89% appearing a single time and roughly a tenth taken by the ten largest. In the case of this clone: The antigen is not known.

The sequence was collected from an adult who received the AZD1222 COVID-19 vaccine. This sample comprised peripheral blood, obtained 28 days after the second AZD1222 dose. The chain joins TRBV21-1 to TRBJ2-7. TRBV21-1 is a pseudogene locus. DNA for the CDR3: TGTGCCAGCAGCAAAGCGGCCGACGGCGAGCAGTACTTC. Its translation: CASSKAADGEQYF.